The 22 T cell receptor beta chains presented below share a single source sample, sequenced in a study of early T cells in non-severe SARS-CoV-2 infection. TCRdb itself ran the 5' RACE reads through MiXCR, one entry per CDR3 protein. Of some 60,000 distinct CDR3 sequences in the sample, about 9.1% were seen once. The material sequenced was whole blood. These receptors all come from an adult who was a healthcare worker with PCR-confirmed SARS-CoV-2 infection or an uninfected control (not recorded which).

This clonotype has more than one count but fewer than ten. V is TRBV29-1 and J is TRBJ2-2, with 9 bases matching TRBD2. Germline V gene sequence: CDR1 SQVTM, CDR2 ANQGSEA. The CDR3 totals 15 residues. The junction had 8 bases not matched to a gene; V was cut back by 3 bases and J by 6 bases. CDR3 DNA: TGCAGCGTTGAGTCCCCCAGCGGGAGGCCCGGGGAGCTGTTTTTT. Translated: CSVESPSGRPGELFF.

This clonotype was seen at least ten times. V usage is TRBV6-5 and J usage is TRBJ2-5, with TRBD2 matching 9 bases. The CDR3 totals 15 residues. Per the germline V gene, CDR1 is MNHEY and CDR2 is SVGAGI. V lost 5 bases and J lost 2; bases outside the gene matches: 6. The CDR3 nucleotides are TGTGCCAGCAGTCCACGCCTAGCGGGACAAGAGACCCAGTACTTC. This translates into CASSPRLAGQETQYF.

This clonotype was observed at least ten times. The V call is TRBV4-2, the J call TRBJ2-5; TRBD2 agrees at 15 bases. Looked up from germline, CDR1 is LGHNA and CDR2 is YNFKEQ. Trimming removed 1 base from V and 4 bases from J; junction bases left unmatched: 4. This CDR3 is 17 amino acids long. In DNA form, the CDR3 reads TGTGCCAGCAGCCAAGGGACTAGCGGGAGGGCCGGAGAGACCCAGTACTTC. Translating it yields CASSQGTSGRAGETQYF.

This clonotype was found a few times. The chain recombines TRBV6-5 with TRBJ1-2; D may be TRBD1 (5 bases). Germline CDR1 reads MNHEY; CDR2 reads SVGAGI. V lost 6 bases to trimming and J lost 4 bases, with 9 bases between them. This CDR3 region has 12 residues. The CDR3 nucleotides read TGTGCCAGCAGGTCAGGGTCCTATGGCTACACCTTC. Its protein is CASRSGSYGYTF.

The sample holds a few counts of this clonotype. The chain has TRBV5-1 and TRBJ1-2; D gene unclear. Germline CDR1 SGHRS, CDR2 YFSETQ. The CDR3 covers 13 residues. Trimming took off 8 bases at V and 11 bases at J, with 22 bases between the two ends. The CDR3, as DNA: TGCGCCAGTGCCGCTCAGGTGGGAGGCGTTTACACCTTC. This encodes CASAAQVGGVYTF. Drawing the rest from reference TRBV5-1 and TRBJ1-2, the complete variable domain is KAGVTQTPRYLIKTRGQQVTLSCSPISGHRSVSWYQQTPGQGLQFLFEYFSETQRNKGNFPGRFSGRQFSNSRSEMNVSTLELGDSALYLCASAAQVGGVYTFGSGTRLTVV.

This clonotype was picked up many times. The rearrangement joins TRBV20-1 to TRBJ2-4, with D perhaps matching TRBD1 or TRBD2 (5 bases each). V was shortened by 2 bases and J by 8 bases, with 13 bases between the two germline ends. This CDR3 region has 13 residues. The V gene's germline CDR1 is DFQATT and CDR2 SNEGSKA (reference sequence). CDR3 nucleotide sequence: TGCAGTGCTAGATCCGGGGCGGTGGACATTCAGTACTTC. Its protein is CSARSGAVDIQYF.

The table lists this clonotype with a count of one. The junction departs from the called germline gene at one end, perhaps through a read error. The chain carries TRBV7-9 and TRBJ2-2; no clear D. Germline lookup yields CDR1 SEHNR and CDR2 FQNEAQ (reference sequence). The CDR3 extends over 13 amino acids. The CDR3 protein is CVSSTKNTGELFF. Written as DNA, the CDR3 is TGTGTCAGCAGCACAAAGAACACCGGGGAGCTGTTTTTT.

This clonotype was counted many times. The chain links TRBV5-1 to TRBJ2-5; D unresolved. The length of the CDR3 is 13 residues. Germline V CDR1 and CDR2: SGHRS, YFSETQ. Trimming took 2 bases from V and 5 from J, leaving 10 bases between them. This CDR3 is CASSLLGLETQYF. The CDR3 DNA is TGCGCCAGCAGCTTATTGGGGTTGGAGACCCAGTACTTC.

This clonotype was picked up many times. The rearrangement joins TRBV5-1 to TRBJ2-2; 9 bases fit TRBD2. Germline loops: CDR1 SGHRS, CDR2 YFSETQ. The CDR3 sequence is 15 residues long. V lost 2 bases to trimming and J lost 1 base; unmatched junction nucleotides: 0. CDR3 nucleotide sequence: TGCGCCAGCAGCTTACTAGCGGGGAACACCGGGGAGCTGTTTTTT. Encoded protein: CASSLLAGNTGELFF.

This clonotype was recorded at least ten times. The J gene is TRBJ1-5, the V gene TRBV20-1, with unresolved D. The CDR3 loop spans 15 amino acids. CDR1 and CDR2 from the germline V gene are DFQATT and SNEGSKA (reference sequence). V shed 0 bases and J shed 4 bases, with 13 bases lying between them. CDR3 sequence (DNA): TGCAGTGCTAGAGAGCAGGAAGGACGTAATCAGCCCCAGCATTTT. Amino acids: CSAREQEGRNQPQHF.

CDR3 sequence reads: CASSSAGTRTLDNEQFF. The CDR3 nucleotides read TGTGCCAGCAGCTCGGCCGGGACTAGAACACTAGACAATGAGCAGTTCTTC. The chain combines TRBV7-2 with TRBJ2-1; TRBD2 agrees at 8 bases. V trimming: 4 bases; J trimming: 5 bases; junction bases outside the gene matches: 13. CDR1 and CDR2 from the germline V gene are SGHTA and FQGNSA. The CDR3 is 17 residues long.

This clonotype is labeled as medium-sized (0.01 to 0.1%). J is TRBJ1-5 and V is TRBV19; D gene unclear. CDR3 length: 16 amino acids. CDR1 and CDR2 (germline): LNHDA, SQIVND (reference sequence). Between the trimmed V and J ends, which lost 0 bases and 2 bases, there was a span of 11 bases. CDR3 loop: CASSIDFSGGNQPQHF. The CDR3 DNA reads TGTGCCAGTAGTATAGATTTCAGTGGGGGCAATCAGCCCCAGCATTTT. The full variable domain, completed using reference TRBV19 and TRBJ1-5, is DGGITQSPKYLFRKEGQNVTLSCEQNLNHDAMYWYRQDPGQGLRLIYYSQIVNDFQKGDIAEGYSVSREKKESFPLTVTSAQKNPTAFYLCASSIDFSGGNQPQHFGDGTRLSIL.

There are many counts of this clonotype. The CDR3 sequence is CASSESPKETQYF. In nucleotides, the CDR3 is TGTGCCAGCAGTGAATCGCCTAAAGAGACCCAGTACTTC. The genes are TRBV25-1 and TRBJ2-5, with D unclear. The CDR3 runs 13 residues. Per germline, CDR1 MGHDK and CDR2 SYGVNS. V dropped 1 base and J dropped 3 bases, with 6 bases sitting between them.

The sample holds one count of this clonotype. The chain combines TRBV3-2 with TRBJ2-7; the table assigns TRBD1, which was not confirmed against the DNA. TRBV3-2 is marked as a pseudogene. This CDR3 region has 17 residues. The CDR3 here is CASSQDYAPDRGLGQYF. CDR3 bases: TGTGCCAGCAGCCAAGACTATGCCCCAGACAGGGGGCTAGGGCAGTACTTC.

This clonotype was counted at least ten times. This rearrangement joins TRBV10-3 to TRBJ1-5, with no clear D. The germline V gene encodes CDR1 ENHRY and CDR2 SYGVKD. With 10 bases removed from V and 3 bases from J, the gap between germline ends came to 13 bases. The CDR3 has 13 amino acids. This CDR3 reads CATRTVDNQPQHF. In DNA, the CDR3 is TGTGCCACCCGGACCGTCGACAATCAGCCCCAGCATTTT.

This clonotype was recorded many times. This chain uses TRBV9 with TRBJ2-1, with 8 bases aligning to TRBD2. V trimming: 6 bases; J trimming: 2 bases; junction bases outside the gene matches: 7. Germline CDR1 is SGDLS and CDR2 is YYNGEE. There are 15 residues in the CDR3. This chain's CDR3 is CASTPSGSTYNEQFF. As DNA, the CDR3 is TGTGCCAGCACCCCCAGCGGGAGCACCTACAATGAGCAGTTCTTC. Together with reference TRBV9 and TRBJ2-1, the CDR3 gives the full variable domain: DSGVTQTPKHLITATGQRVTLRCSPRSGDLSVYWYQQSLDQGLQFLIQYYNGEERAKGNILERFSAQQFPDLHSELNLSSLELGDSALYFCASTPSGSTYNEQFFGPGTRLTVL.

This clonotype appeared many times. The chain employs TRBV27 and TRBJ1-6, with a weak D call TRBD1 (6 bases). The CDR3 has 15 amino acids. V was clipped by 10 bases and J by 7 bases, with 20 bases between them. CDR1 and CDR2 (germline): MNHEY, SMNVEV (reference sequence). CDR3 sequence reads: CATSPLDRENSPLHF. In DNA form, the CDR3 reads TGTGCCACCTCTCCCCTGGACAGAGAGAATTCACCCCTCCACTTT.

This clonotype was seen many times. The chain employs TRBV7-6 and TRBJ2-1; D call uncertain. The CDR3 runs to 12 residues. The germline V gene has CDR1 SGHVS and CDR2 FNYEAQ. Trimming removed 2 bases from V and 8 bases from J, with 7 bases in between. The CDR3 nucleotides read TGTGCCAGCAGCTTAAATGGGGATGAGCAGTTCTTC. Translating gives CASSLNGDEQFF.

This clonotype was seen repeatedly, ten times or more. This chain joins TRBV12-3 or TRBV12-4 and TRBJ1-1; D gene uncertain. The germline V and J ends were trimmed by 3 bases and 5 bases, with 10 bases remaining between them. This CDR3 contains 13 residues. DNA for the CDR3: TGTGCCAGCAGTTTTTCAGTCCCTACTGAAGCTTTCTTT. It translates to CASSFSVPTEAFF.

This rearrangement joins TRBV9 to TRBJ2-3; the D call may be TRBD1 or TRBD2 (5 bases each). From germline, CDR1 is SGDLS and CDR2 YYNGEE. The CDR3 runs 15 residues. V lost 5 bases, J lost 6 bases, and 19 bases lay in between. CDR3 loop: CASSRLGPPRDTQYF. The CDR3 bases are TGTGCCAGCAGTCGTCTGGGACCCCCTCGGGATACGCAGTATTTT. Drawing the rest from reference TRBV9 and TRBJ2-3, the complete variable domain is DSGVTQTPKHLITATGQRVTLRCSPRSGDLSVYWYQQSLDQGLQFLIQYYNGEERAKGNILERFSAQQFPDLHSELNLSSLELGDSALYFCASSRLGPPRDTQYFGPGTRLTVL.

V and J are TRBV6-2 or TRBV6-3 and TRBJ2-2; D is ambiguous. Germline-derived CDR1 and CDR2 are MNHEY and SVGEGT. The CDR3 totals 13 residues. Trimming pared 5 bases from V and 6 bases from J, leaving 10 bases between. DNA of the CDR3: TGTGCCAGCAGTCCACTCCTCCCCGGGGAGCTGTTTTTT. This encodes CASSPLLPGELFF.

Ten or more counts support this clonotype. The chain recombines TRBV20-1 with TRBJ2-5; 9 nucleotides align to TRBD2. This CDR3 is built from 17 residues. Germline V CDR1 and CDR2: DFQATT, SNEGSKA (reference sequence). V was clipped by 2 bases and J by 2 bases; unmatched bases: 12. The CDR3 coding sequence is TGCAGTGCTAGAAAACAGACTAGCGGAGGAGGGCAAGAGACCCAGTACTTC. Amino acids: CSARKQTSGGGQETQYF.